Listed below are T cell receptor beta chains from one sample, sequenced in a study of OX40 agonist ivuxolimab in advanced cancers. Method: immunoSEQ multiplex PCR; TCRdb's copy keeps in-frame clones and lacks some. The sample contains about 16,000 clones, 75% to 95% of which appear only once. Sequencing was performed on CD4+ or CD8+ T cells sorted from blood, taken in a trial of the OX40 agonist ivuxolimab. The receptors come from an adult with an advanced solid tumor such as melanoma, head and neck, liver or kidney cancer. Both conserved end residues are part of each CDR3. The D gene is left open where the match is weak. Clone size is shown for a subset of rows, as once, few, many or a class of expanded clone.

NA	TRBV21-1	NA	TRBJ2-7	CASRMTTYEQYF	TGTGCCAGCAGGATGACAACCTACGAGCAGTACTTC
TRBD2	TRBV5-1	NA	TRBJ2-5	CASSSSGGYQETQYF	TGCGCCAGCAGCTCGAGCGGGGGGTACCAAGAGACCCAGTACTTC
NA	TRBV4-3	NA	TRBJ2-7	CASSQDSHGDAYEQYF	TGCGCCAGCAGCCAAGATTCCCACGGGGACGCCTACGAGCAGTACTTC
TRBD1	TRBV7-8	once	TRBJ2-7	CASSYDRGPPSYEQYF	TGTGCCAGCAGCTACGACAGGGGCCCGCCGTCCTACGAGCAGTACTTC
NA	TRBV10-1	NA	TRBJ2-1	CASSETVGSYNEQFF	TGCGCCAGCAGTGAGACGGTCGGATCCTACAATGAGCAGTTCTTC
TRBD1	TRBV10-3	NA	TRBJ2-3	CAISGQGAIDTQYF	TGTGCCATCAGTGGACAGGGGGCCATAGATACGCAGTATTTT
NA	TRBV5-6	NA	TRBJ2-1	CASSLAERYNEQFF	TGTGCCAGCAGCTTGGCGGAGCGCTACAATGAGCAGTTCTTC
NA	TRBV11-2	NA	TRBJ2-3	CAEGGGQLVPDTQYF	TGTGCCGAAGGGGGGGGACAGCTAGTTCCAGATACGCAGTATTTT
NA	TRBV2	once	TRBJ1-2	CASSEVFPTATEGGQGYTF	TGTGCCAGCAGTGAAGTTTTTCCGACAGCTACGGAGGGGGGTCAGGGCTACACCTTC
NA	TRBV4-3	NA	TRBJ1-5	CASSPQRGSLSNQPQHF	TGCGCCAGCAGCCCCCAGAGGGGGTCCCTTAGCAATCAGCCCCAGCATTTT
NA	TRBV5-4	NA	TRBJ2-7	CASSLLTASYEQYF	TGTGCCAGCAGCTTGCTTACCGCATCCTACGAGCAGTACTTC
NA	TRBV14	NA	TRBJ2-5	CASSPNLGTPSQETQYF	TGTGCCAGCAGCCCAAACCTTGGGACACCCTCTCAAGAGACCCAGTACTTC
NA	TRBV7-7	NA	TRBJ2-1	CASSWGGGSNEQFF	TGTGCCAGCAGCTGGGGGGGCGGGAGCAATGAGCAGTTCTTC
NA	TRBV5-4	NA	TRBJ2-5	CASSSSGFDLQETQYF	TGTGCCAGCAGCTCCTCGGGTTTCGACCTACAAGAGACCCAGTACTTC
TRBD1	TRBV9	NA	TRBJ1-1	CASGQGALNTEAFF	TGTGCCAGCGGACAGGGGGCGTTGAACACTGAAGCTTTCTTT
TRBD1	TRBV13	NA	TRBJ1-4	CASSYGTGAIGEKLFF	TGTGCCAGCAGCTATGGGACAGGGGCAATCGGTGAAAAACTGTTTTTT
TRBD2	TRBV10-2	NA	TRBJ2-3	CASSEFEGSGGPSTDTQYF	TGCGCCAGCAGTGAGTTTGAGGGGTCGGGAGGGCCCAGCACAGATACGCAGTATTTT
NA	TRBV5-5	NA	TRBJ1-5	CASSLQTDLDSNQPQHF	TGTGCCAGCAGCTTGCAGACGGACCTTGATAGCAATCAGCCCCAGCATTTT
NA	TRBV27	NA	TRBJ1-5	CASSLSKIQPQHF	TGTGCCAGCAGTTTATCGAAAATACAGCCCCAGCATTTT
TRBD1	TRBV27	NA	TRBJ2-5	CASSLGQGRQETQYF	TGTGCCAGCAGTTTAGGACAGGGTCGGCAAGAGACCCAGTACTTC
NA	TRBV12-5	NA	TRBJ2-3	CASVVESTDTQYF	TGTGCTAGTGTGGTAGAGAGCACAGATACGCAGTATTTT
NA	TRBV19	NA	TRBJ1-2	CASSIVSRRYGYTF	TGTGCCAGTAGTATCGTCTCACGAAGGTATGGCTACACCTTC
NA	TRBV5-5	NA	TRBJ1-5	CASSYGPPPYTFSNQPQHF	TGTGCCAGCAGCTACGGACCGCCACCCTATACCTTTAGCAATCAGCCCCAGCATTTT
TRBD2	TRBV5-5	NA	TRBJ2-7	CASSPGLTPYEQYF	TGTGCCAGCAGCCCGGGACTAACCCCCTACGAGCAGTACTTC
TRBD1	TRBV5-5	once	TRBJ2-7	CASSLGGDSSYEQYF	TGTGCCAGCAGCTTAGGGGGCGATAGCTCCTACGAGCAGTACTTC
NA	TRBV5-1	NA	TRBJ2-7	CASSLRTPAYEQYF	TGCGCCAGCAGCTTGCGGACACCAGCCTACGAGCAGTACTTC
NA	TRBV14	NA	TRBJ1-6	CASSQAQLFNSPLHF	TGTGCCAGCAGCCAGGCCCAGTTGTTCAATTCACCCCTCCACTTT
NA	TRBV27	NA	TRBJ1-1	CASSLHATLNTEAFF	TGTGCCAGCAGTTTACATGCGACTCTGAACACTGAAGCTTTCTTT
NA	TRBV18	once	TRBJ1-1	CASFTIGHGRGTTEAFF	TGTGCCAGCTTCACCATTGGGCACGGGAGAGGCACCACTGAAGCTTTCTTT
NA	TRBV27	NA	TRBJ1-2	CASSLGMGIQGYTF	TGTGCCAGCAGTTTGGGTATGGGAATTCAAGGCTACACCTTC
TRBD1	TRBV2	NA	TRBJ1-4	CASRAGTGLAKLFF	TGTGCCAGCAGGGCCGGGACAGGGTTAGCAAAACTGTTTTTT
TRBD1	TRBV2	NA	TRBJ1-3	CASTSDRLSGNTIYF	TGTGCCAGCACTTCGGACAGGCTATCTGGAAACACCATATATTTT
TRBD2	TRBV9	NA	TRBJ2-3	CASSVDGGTSGSSNTQYF	TGTGCCAGCAGCGTAGACGGGGGGACTAGCGGGAGTTCAAATACGCAGTATTTT
TRBD1	TRBV6-5	NA	TRBJ2-5	CASSSWTGVPQETQYF	TGTGCCAGCAGTTCTTGGACAGGGGTCCCCCAAGAGACCCAGTACTTC
NA	TRBV7-9	NA	TRBJ1-1	CASSSSNHTEAFF	TGTGCCAGCAGCTCCTCAAATCACACTGAAGCTTTCTTT
NA	TRBV19	NA	TRBJ2-1	CASSNWTNSNEQFF	TGTGCCAGTAGCAACTGGACCAATTCCAATGAGCAGTTCTTC
TRBD1	TRBV18	NA	TRBJ1-2	CASSLQDRGAYGYTF	TGTGCCAGCTCACTTCAGGACAGGGGGGCCTATGGCTACACCTTC
NA	TRBV5-6	NA	TRBJ1-4	CASSLGQVREKLFF	TGTGCCAGCAGCTTGGGGCAGGTGCGTGAAAAACTGTTTTTT